These 29 T cell receptor beta chains were sequenced from one sample in a study of tumor-infiltrating lymphocytes in primary liver carcinoma. Between 20 and 30 mg of unsorted bulk tissue served as the source from which RNA and DNA were co-extracted. A primer matching the constant region was used to make TCR beta cDNA from approximately 520 ng of total RNA. It was through three nested multiplex PCR rounds of slightly modified ARM-PCR that TCR beta libraries arose. Researchers ran the first two PCR rounds for ten to eleven cycles each with TRBV1-TRBV30 forward primers and a C-beta reverse primer. Each CDR3 protein is one row after TCRdb ran MiXCR on the multiplex PCR reads. Here the sample spans 40,000 to 60,000 distinct CDR3 sequences, about 80% being singletons. Sequenced input: liver tumor tissue from sampling region 3. Subset reported: tumor region T3, left-lateral pole. Receptors originate from a man aged 40-55 years with primary liver carcinoma and hepatitis B virus infection.

As to this clonotype: The missing conserved phenylalanine or tryptophan at the end of this CDR3 makes a read error likely. The DNA is left out, because the CDR3 cannot be placed on it with certainty; the CDR3 is given as TCRdb lists it. The chain combines TRBV7-3 with TRBJ2-3. The CDR3 comprises 13 residues, both ends counted. Germline V gene lookup returns CDR1 SGHTA and CDR2 FQGTGA. The CDR3 is CASSLGRTDTQYS.

Regarding this clonotype: Lacking the conserved final phenylalanine or tryptophan, this CDR3 likely reflects a read error. The genes are TRBV7-6 and TRBJ2-5; a possible D gene is TRBD2 (5 bases). This CDR3 is 15 amino acids long. V dropped 6 bases and J dropped 5 bases, with 19 bases sitting between them. Germline lookup yields CDR1 SGHVS and CDR2 FNYEAQ. CDR3 amino acids: CASSQNEGAWETQYL. CDR3 DNA: TGTGCCAGCAGTCAAAACGAGGGAGCCTGGGAGACCCAGTACCTC.

A note on this clonotype: At one of its ends the junction is not consistent with the germline gene, which may arise from a read error. The chain has TRBV30 and TRBJ2-1; 7 bases align to TRBD2. This CDR3 spans 16 amino acids. Germline loops: CDR1 GTSNPN, CDR2 SVGIG (reference sequence). The CDR3 DNA reads as TGTGCCTGGAGTGTACGCGGGAGTGTCTCCTACAATGAGCAATTCTTC. This sequence encodes CAWSVRGSVSYNEQFF.

Points on this clonotype: The CDR3 end shows no conserved phenylalanine or tryptophan, and so a read error is likely. The chain employs TRBV12-3 or TRBV12-4 and TRBJ2-1; maybe TRBD2 (6 bases). This CDR3 is 14 amino acids long. Trimming removed 6 bases at V and 9 bases at J, with 18 bases between. CDR3 loop: CASSTRDSGGEQFL. CDR3 DNA: TGTGCCAGCAGCACCCGGGACTCTGGCGGTGAGCAGTTCCTC.

Details on this clonotype: A read error may produce the germline difference seen at one junction end. The chain links TRBV29-1 to TRBJ2-1; 7 bases are shared with TRBD2. The germline gives CDR1 SQVTM, CDR2 ANQGSEA. The CDR3 is made up of 12 amino acids. The CDR3 loop reads CIVVLAAVLQLF. The CDR3 bases are TGCATCGTTGTTCTAGCGGCTGTGCTGCAGCTCTTC.

Details on this clonotype: One end of the junction fails to match germline, which may point to a read error. The chain couples TRBV5-1 to TRBJ2-3, with D possibly being TRBD1 (6 bases). The CDR3 loop spans 15 amino acids. Germline V gives CDR1 SGHRS, CDR2 YFSETQ. The CDR3 nucleotides are TGCACCAGCGGCTGGAGAGACAGGAGCACAGATACGCAGTATTTT. Its protein product is CTSGWRDRSTDTQYF.

Details on this clonotype: At one end, the junction sequence differs from germline, possibly due to a read error. The rearrangement links TRBV10-2 to TRBJ2-1; TRBD2 matches at 7 bases. CDR3 size: 14 residues. Germline V CDR1 and CDR2: WSHSY, SAAADI. The CDR3 spells CASSGTSDYNGQFF. CDR3 bases: TGCGCCAGCAGTGGAACTAGCGATTACAATGGGCAGTTCTTC.

To note about this clonotype: This clone may be a read error of a much larger clone one base away. The CDR3 region is CASSFGGGEIQYF. The CDR3, as DNA: TGTGCCAGCAGTTTTGGGGGCGGGGAGATCCAGTACTTC. This rearrangement joins TRBV28 to TRBJ2-5, with D perhaps matching TRBD1 or TRBD2 (6 bases each). The CDR3 loop spans 13 amino acids. Germline CDR1 reads MDHEN; CDR2 reads SYDVKM.

CDR3 region: CASSFNRGTDMQYF. CDR3 DNA sequence: TGTGCCAGCAGCTTCAACAGGGGGACAGACATGCAGTATTTT. The V and J genes are TRBV11-2 and TRBJ2-3; 8 bases fit TRBD1. Losses at the gene ends were 3 bases for V and 11 bases for J; bases not matched to a gene: 10. CDR3 length: 14 residues. Germline V gene lookup returns CDR1 SGHAT and CDR2 FQNNGV.

As to this clonotype: One junction end disagrees with the germline gene, perhaps due to a read error. The CDR3 coding sequence is TGTGCCAGCAGGGACAGGGCAAGAGGCGATCAGCCCCAGCAATTT. It is translated as CASRDRARGDQPQQF. The chain carries TRBV6-5 and TRBJ1-5, with 8 bases fitting TRBD1. The CDR3 is made up of 15 amino acids. Germline CDR1 reads MNHEY; CDR2 reads SVGAGI.

As for this clonotype: This could be a read error, since a much larger clone is one nucleotide away. The gene calls are TRBV24-1 and TRBJ2-1; D remains ambiguous. The CDR3 is made up of 16 amino acids. V lost 3 bases to trimming and J lost 0 bases, with 11 bases between them. In germline, CDR1 is KGHDR, CDR2 SFDVKD. The CDR3 loop is CATSDAAVSSYNEQFF. The CDR3 DNA reads TGTGCCACCAGTGATGCGGCTGTAAGCTCCTACAATGAGCAGTTCTTC.

Points on this clonotype: Compared with germline, one end of the junction differs, possibly owing to a read error. V usage is TRBV7-8 and J usage is TRBJ1-2, with D possibly matching TRBD1 (5 bases). The CDR3 is 15 residues long. Germline assignment: CDR1 SGHVS and CDR2 FQNEAQ. The CDR3 loop is CASSWRTWNHYDYTF. The CDR3 DNA sequence: TGTGCCAGCAGCTGGCGGACATGGAACCACTATGACTACACCTTT.

V usage is TRBV10-3 and J usage is TRBJ2-7, with D tentatively TRBD1 (5 bases). The V gene's germline CDR1 is ENHRY and CDR2 SYGVKD. The CDR3 length is 13 residues. V lost 6 bases, J lost 5 bases, and 14 bases lay in between. The CDR3 DNA follows: TGTGCCATCAGGGGGCTAACGGACCACGAGCAGTACTTC. Its protein product is CAIRGLTDHEQYF.

About this clonotype: Mismatch with germline at one junction end may stem from a read error. The J gene is TRBJ2-7, the V gene TRBV7-9; the D is unclear. Germline V lookup: CDR1 SEHNR, CDR2 FQNEAQ (reference sequence). The CDR3 is 12 amino acids. In nucleotides, the CDR3 is TGTACCAGCAGCCCTCTTGTGTACGAGCAGTACTTC. It encodes CTSSPLVYEQYF.

This chain joins TRBV11-2 and TRBJ2-1, with D possibly being TRBD2 (6 bases). This CDR3 comprises 18 residues. The germline gives CDR1 SGHAT, CDR2 FQNNGV. The V gene lost 3 bases and the J gene lost 11 bases, with 29 bases spanning the gap. The CDR3 region is CASSFDPRRTGSYSKQFF. DNA of the CDR3: TGTGCCAGCAGCTTCGACCCTAGGAGGACCGGGAGTTACAGTAAGCAGTTCTTC.

This clonotype was detected ten times or more. The CDR3 DNA follows: TGTGCCAGCAGCTTAGGGGAGCCCGGGACAGGGGACGCCTACGAGCAGTACTTC. Translating gives CASSLGEPGTGDAYEQYF. The gene calls are TRBV7-8 and TRBJ2-7; 10 bases agree with TRBD1. CDR1 and CDR2 (germline): SGHVS, FQNEAQ. V trimming: 1 base; J trimming: 2 bases; junction bases outside the gene matches: 11. The CDR3 sequence is 18 residues long.

The rearrangement links TRBV4-1 to TRBJ2-2, with 7 bases aligning to TRBD1. Unmatched junction bases numbered 5, after V lost 1 base and J lost 12 bases. This CDR3 has 13 residues. Looked up from germline, CDR1 is MGHRA and CDR2 is YSYEKL. The CDR3 nucleotides are TGCGCCAGCAGCCAAGGACAGGGTGGGAAGCTGTTTTTT. Translated, it gives CASSQGQGGKLFF.

This clonotype was found a few times. A much larger clone differs from this one at a single base, so this may be a read error. V usage is TRBV10-2 and J usage is TRBJ2-7; perhaps TRBD2 as D (5 bases). This CDR3 is 14 amino acids long. From germline, CDR1 is WSHSY and CDR2 SAAADI. The CDR3 is CANSVGVNSYEQYF. In DNA form, the CDR3 reads TGCGCCAACAGTGTCGGGGTGAACTCCTACGAGCAGTACTTC.

The V call is TRBV27, the J call TRBJ1-4; possibly TRBD1 for D (5 bases). The length of the CDR3 is 14 residues. Per the germline V gene, CDR1 is MNHEY and CDR2 is SMNVEV (reference sequence). The V end lost 4 bases, the J end lost 6 bases, and 12 bases lay between the germline ends. CDR3: CASSSIQEDEKLFF. CDR3 DNA: TGTGCCAGCAGTTCGATACAGGAGGATGAAAAACTGTTTTTT.

The chain has TRBV29-1 and TRBJ2-3, with D maybe TRBD1 (5 bases). The DNA end favors TRBJ1-5, so the J call may be wrong. CDR1 is SQVTM, CDR2 ANQGSEA, per germline. This CDR3 has 13 residues. CDR3 region: CSVVGTGRDTQHF. CDR3 in DNA: TGCAGCGTTGTCGGGACGGGCCGGGATACGCAGCATTTT.

As regards this clonotype: Its ends do not fully match the called genes, so a read error is possible. The chain employs TRBV4-1 and TRBJ2-2, with D possibly being TRBD1 or TRBD2 (5 bases each). CDR3 length: 16 amino acids. The germline V gene has CDR1 MGHRA and CDR2 YSYEKL. The CDR3 DNA reads TGCGCCAGCAGCCACTGGAGAGGGGCGAACACCGGGGAGCCGTTTTTT. Its protein product is CASSHWRGANTGEPFF.

Turning to this clonotype: This CDR3 is missing its conserved last phenylalanine or tryptophan, likely due to a read error. The V and J genes are TRBV11-2 and TRBJ2-4, with D perhaps matching TRBD1 or TRBD2 (5 bases each). Germline V gives CDR1 SGHAT, CDR2 FQNNGV. The CDR3 has 16 amino acids. The CDR3 loop reads CASSLDSGLAKSIQYL. The CDR3 region has the DNA TGTGCCAGCAGCTTGGATTCGGGGCTAGCCAAAAGCATTCAGTACCTC.

The rearrangement links TRBV11-2 to TRBJ2-6; D is ambiguous. V lost 8 bases and J lost 0, with 20 bases in between. Germline CDR1 and CDR2: SGHAT and FQNNGV. CDR3 length equals 18 residues. The CDR3 nucleotides are TGTGCCAGCGACTTAGGGCCAGGCCACAGCTCTGGGGCCAACGTCCTGACTTTC. Protein product: CASDLGPGHSSGANVLTF.

To note about this clonotype: As the CDR3 is not closed by the conserved phenylalanine or tryptophan, this likely results from a read error. This chain links TRBV6-5 with TRBJ1-1, with D hard to call. Germline V gives CDR1 MNHEY, CDR2 SVGAGI. This CDR3 has 15 residues. V lost 6 bases to trimming and J lost 0 bases, with 14 bases between them. The CDR3 DNA follows: TGTGCCAGCAGAGACACCGGGATAGTGAACACTGAAGCTTTCTCT. It translates to CASRDTGIVNTEAFS.

A note on this clonotype: One end of the junction varies from germline; a read error may be responsible. This chain joins TRBV28 and TRBJ2-1; possibly TRBD1 or TRBD2 for D (5 bases each). CDR1 and CDR2 (germline): MDHEN, SYDVKM. The CDR3 contains 13 residues. This chain's CDR3 is CANRDQPYNEQFF. The CDR3 coding sequence is TGCGCCAACCGGGACCAGCCCTACAATGAGCAGTTCTTC.

On this clonotype itself: A read error may be the cause here, since a much bigger clone is one base away. The rearrangement uses TRBV30 and TRBJ2-3; 12 bases line up with TRBD2. Germline loops: CDR1 GTSNPN, CDR2 SVGIG (reference sequence). This CDR3 spans 16 amino acids. The chain's CDR3 is CAWSRGLAGNTATQYF. CDR3 nucleotide sequence: TGTGCCTGGAGTCGCGGACTAGCGGGGAACACAGCTACGCAGTATTTT. Variable domain in full (rest from reference TRBV30 and TRBJ2-3): SQTIHQWPATLVQPVGSPLSLECTVEGTSNPNLYWYRQAAGRGLQLLFYSVGIGQISSEVPQNLSASRPQDRQFILSSKKLLLSDSGFYLCAWSRGLAGNTATQYFGPGTRLTVL.

On this clonotype: A junction boundary mismatches the germline segment, possibly from a read error. This chain links TRBV28 with TRBJ2-1; TRBD2 agrees at 8 bases. Germline-derived CDR1 and CDR2 are MDHEN and SYDVKM. This CDR3 has 14 amino acids. CDR3 in amino acids: CVSSLSGTRSEQFF. CDR3 sequence (DNA): TGTGTCAGCAGTTTATCGGGGACTAGATCCGAGCAGTTCTTC. The entire variable domain, with the rest obtained from reference TRBV28 and TRBJ2-1, is as follows: DVKVTQSSRYLVKRTGEKVFLECVQDMDHENMFWYRQDPGLGLRLIYFSYDVKMKEKGDIPEGYSVSREKKERFSLILESASTNQTSMYLCVSSLSGTRSEQFFGPGTRLTVL.

Worth noting for this clonotype: At one boundary the junction diverges from the germline segment, which might be a read error. The V call is TRBV7-8, the J call TRBJ1-3, with 10 nucleotides matching TRBD1. Germline V gene data show CDR1 as SGHVS and CDR2 as FQNEAQ. This CDR3 is built from 17 residues. CDR3 sequence reads: CARSPTGTGVSGNIIYF. The CDR3 nucleotides read TGTGCCAGAAGCCCCACCGGGACAGGGGTCTCTGGAAACATCATATATTTT.

As for this clonotype: A read error may account for a junction end that differs from germline. The chain carries TRBV11-2 and TRBJ2-7; no reliable D call. The CDR3 extends over 14 amino acids. Germline-derived CDR1 and CDR2 are SGHAT and FQNNGV. DNA of the CDR3: TGTGTCAGCAGGTTAACTGACACTGCCTACGAAAAGTACTTC. Translation gives CVSRLTDTAYEKYF.